The entry below describes one T cell receptor (beta chain). Its antigen is currently not known. No much larger clone exists at a distance of one base, and base qualities are not known. Counted from cysteine to phenylalanine, this CDR3 has 17 amino acids. Just the 51-base CDR3 DNA is kept, in frame starting at base 1. The V end gives up 4 bases and the J end 1 base, leaving 9 bases in the junction not matched to a gene. Via the germline V gene, CDR1 is MGHRA and CDR2 YSYEKL. This record belongs to a study of cytomegalovirus exposure and HLA in healthy donors (dated by TCRdb to the late 2010s). A note on the overall study: According to an earlier analysis of 450 to 650 of the donors, some 180 million T cells yielded 100 million or so unique TCR beta sequences and more than 250 Gb of sequence data. To predict cytomegalovirus infection status, the study combined high-throughput TCR immunosequencing, statistical association of individual TCRs with disease status, and machine learning. The study was designed to test whether signatures of past pathogen exposure could be identified by cataloging public T cell receptors. The study profiled the T cell repertoires of hundreds of subjects by immunosequencing and related them to cytomegalovirus serostatus. In the later analysis, no new phenotypic data were used to find candidate immune exposures; instead, reliance was placed on TCR beta sequences and their occurrence across donors. Donor age, sex, ethnicity and CMV serostatus were compiled together with the repertoire data. Typing coverage varied by locus: 629-630 donors for A, B, C, DRB1 and DQB1; approximately 500 for DQA1; around 610 for DPA1; approximately 490 for DPB1. An earlier analysis of around 580 of the donors used high-throughput TCR beta sequencing to judge whether each TCR beta V gene segment behaved as functional or pseudogenic. Roughly 5 DR-DQ haplotypes were handled as single units for association and clustering because linkage in the cohort was strong. A separate validation cohort of 100 to 150 different subjects was used in addition to the 666-subject first cohort. Around 330 gigabases of sequencing data and 70 million to 100 million unique TCR sequences made up an early release that covered approximately 620 HLA-typed donors. Every discovery cohort repertoire had been produced on one sequencing platform. A later analysis re-examined previously published TCR beta repertoires from 500 to 700 donors and added high-resolution HLA genotyping to investigate patterns of TCR occurrence. Class I and class II HLA loci were covered by the typing at four-digit resolution. A later genetic analysis used genome-wide SNP genotypes for about 65% of the 666 donors, treating that subset as a discovery cohort. Among approximately 370 genotyped donors of the cohort, an average of roughly 230,000 unique TCR beta nucleotide sequences was sequenced per donor, of which about 18% were non-productive. Of the roughly 400 genotyped donors, 81% fell in the genetic ancestry cluster associated with self-reported Caucasian donors.

The cohort comprised some 730 healthy bone marrow donors. At the time of sampling, every cohort member was nominally healthy, though immune exposures that went unrecorded were likely present. The donor was CMV seronegative and belonged to the group of roughly 330 seronegative cohort members. Each donor provided a peripheral blood sample, and peripheral blood mononuclear cells were used for TCR beta sequencing. The Qiagen DNeasy Blood Extraction Kit was used to extract genomic DNA from the blood cell samples. To prepare the library, the immunoSEQ multiplex PCR assay was applied. For the multiplex PCR, a mixture combining 60 forward primers for TCR Vbeta segments and 13 reverse primers for TCR Jbeta segments was used. A multiplex PCR assay on genomic DNA amplified the CDR3 region of rearranged TCR beta genes. The Illumina HiSeq System was used to sequence the amplified TCR beta libraries as 87-base-pair reads. Per the source publication's procedure: Across the roughly 640 repertoires, a later analysis counted approximately 83 million unique TCR beta chains, approximately 12 million of which were shared by at least two donors. A nearest-neighbor algorithm error-corrected the raw reads and collapsed the reads into unique sequences, merging closely related sequences to remove PCR and sequencing errors. CDR3 sequences were aligned to IMGT reference sequences to assign V, D and J gene segments. Each retained sequence needed at least a six-nucleotide match to both a V gene segment and a J gene segment. A rearrangement was called productive if the CDR3 had no stop codons and remained in frame with V and J, and every other rearrangement was called non-productive. Following IMGT convention, CDR3 was defined as the stretch from the second conserved V-encoded cysteine to the conserved J-encoded phenylalanine. The earlier analysis of about 640 of the donors excluded any sequence lacking an unambiguous match to a single V gene segment. In an earlier analysis of around 590 of the donors, a V segment was called functional when productive rearrangements were above 56.7%, and segregating when the standard deviation between donors exceeded 5%. To diagnose cytomegalovirus status from the catalog of TCR beta chain sequences, a statistical classification framework was built. In a later analysis, TCR nucleotide sequences were compared against IMGT/GENE-DB human TR gene sequences so that V and J genes could be assigned. The TCRdist pipeline was used in a later analysis to assign CDR3 sequences and most-parsimonious VDJ recombination scenarios. In a later analysis, each TCR beta chain was defined by its CDR3 amino acid sequence together with its V-gene family, and reads lacking a unique V-gene family were excluded. A later analysis removed over 500 highly shared, low-generation-probability nucleotide sequences to deal with suspected cross-contamination and a sequencing artifact. In a later analysis, a clonal expansion index was calculated for each public chain from normalized within-repertoire ranks of inferred template counts. A later analysis computed generation probabilities with a VDJ recombination model fitted to out-of-frame rearrangements, and checked the results against IGoR. In a later analysis, TCR-TCR, TCR-HLA and TCR-CMV co-occurrence was scored with hypergeometric tests, and a repertoire-size bias correction was applied to TCR pairs. False discovery rates were estimated in a later analysis by permuting HLA or CMV assignments 20 times. In a later analysis, co-occurring TCRs were grouped using DBSCAN, and TCRdist sequence similarity was added for clustering within HLA-allele-positive subsets. For co-occurrence clustering, repertoires with fewer than 30,000 or more than 120,000 public chains were excluded, along with four or five repertoires with anomalous nucleotide sharing. TCRdb obtained this table from immuneACCESS and retained in-frame rearrangements with V and J assigned. These tables miss some clones; where compared with another copy, unresolved V genes account for less than half of the shortfall, and the remainder is unexplained. V and J calls and clone size are those listed in that table; D and trimming were worked out from the DNA. The sample profile shows 120,000 or so clones; 70% to 75% of them were found once. Less than 4.5% of the sample rests with the top ten.

The full study reports these points: The cohort was sequenced for TCR beta chains only, and without alpha or paired-chain data the features that could be detected were limited. In a later analysis, several top co-occurrence clusters were reported to appear linked to parvovirus B19, influenza, CMV and Epstein-Barr virus. In a later analysis, some 17,000 TCR beta sequences were associated with specific HLA alleles at a false discovery rate of 0.05. Approximately 16 rarely observed V segments, including chromosome 9 orphons, were excluded from the earlier analysis of some 590 of the donors because counts were too low. Linkage disequilibrium might explain the correlated functional status among segregating V segments, but an unknown experimental factor could not be ruled out. A later analysis found that most CMV-associated TCR beta chains appeared HLA-restricted, with HLA associations seemingly driven largely by CMV exposure. For the cohort, immune exposure information was limited to CMV serostatus. A total of 150 to 200 TCR beta chains were listed by the study as associated with cytomegalovirus. A cluster of highly shared sequence variants was judged likely to represent a technical artifact of the sequencing pipeline. The 87-base-pair reads could not distinguish some IMGT-functional V segments, including TRBV6-2 and TRBV6-3, so those segments were excluded. The authors suggested that the approach could potentially be extended to other disease states and immunological phenotypes. While some public TCRs were present in many individuals, most TCR sequences turned up only very rarely across donors. In a later analysis, HLA-associated TCR beta chains were found to be more clonally expanded and to have lower generation probabilities than equally common non-associated chains. In a later analysis, TCR association rates were found to vary across HLA loci, with the most associated TCRs seen for DRB1 alleles and the fewest for HLA-C alleles. A further reported finding was that TCR beta sequences accurately predicted the HLA-A and HLA-B alleles for most subjects in the first cohort. In a later genetic analysis, fewer N-insertions in productive TCRs were reported among donors in an Asian-associated ancestry cluster than the approximately 630-donor mean. Sequencing depth was assumed to be roughly uniform across donors in the presence/absence analyses, though that assumption may not hold. HLA typing was unavailable for some donors at each locus, so association tests used only the typed subset. An association between a missense DCLRE1C variant and V-gene and J-gene trimming of TCR beta chains was found in a later genetic analysis and replicated in an independent cohort. Three of the identified cytomegalovirus-associated TCR beta chains were confirmed in vitro to be specific for cytomegalovirus antigens. The classifier was reported to diagnose cytomegalovirus status with high specificity and sensitivity in both the original cohort and the validation cohort. In an earlier analysis of around 600 of the donors, most TCR beta V segments appeared in productive rearrangements about 87% or about 30% of the time, broadly matching IMGT annotations. When HLA alleles, especially DR and DQ, strongly co-occurred, TCR associations were difficult to assign to individual alleles.

The specimen sequenced was PBMCs. The V and J segments used are TRBV4-1 and TRBJ2-3; the central 9 bases match TRBD2. The source is a woman between 35 and 50 years old in good health and CMV-seronegative. The DNA sequence is TGCGCCAGCAGCCCGAGGGGGGCTAGCGGGGGCACAGATACGCAGTATTTT. Translated, it reads CASSPRGASGGTDTQYF.